This entry lists 12 T cell receptor beta chains sequenced from one sample in a study of T cells in Graves' hyperthyroidism and ophthalmopathy. RNA transcripts provided the source from which TCR beta CDR3 regions were amplified. When the TCR CDR3 underwent first-round RT-PCR, the HTBI primer set was used. TCRdb recomputed calls from the multiplex PCR reads with MiXCR, one row per CDR3 protein. The profile shows 500,000 to 650,000 distinct CDR3 sequences, around 43% of them singletons. The sample consisted of peripheral blood or thyroid tissue (not recorded which). The receptors were gathered from an adult woman with Graves' disease, either hyperthyroidism or ophthalmopathy (not recorded which).

This clonotype came up many times. The CDR3 nucleotides read TGCAGTGCCCTCCTCCCGGGGGGCAATCAGCCCCAGCATTTT. Translation: CSALLPGGNQPQHF. The gene calls are TRBV20-1 and TRBJ1-5; tentative D call: TRBD1 (5 bases). Deletions cut 6 bases from V and 2 bases from J, with 14 bases between. This CDR3 contains 14 residues. The germline V gene encodes CDR1 DFQATT and CDR2 SNEGSKA (reference sequence).

This clonotype occurred once. This chain links TRBV10-3 with TRBJ1-5, with D tentatively TRBD1 (5 bases). The V gene's germline CDR1 is ENHRY and CDR2 SYGVKD. The CDR3 sequence is 14 residues long. Trimming stripped 6 bases from V and 0 bases from J, with 9 bases between. The DNA for the CDR3 is TGTGCCATCAGGCAGGGAGATAGCAATCAGCCCCAGCATTTT. This gives the protein CAIRQGDSNQPQHF.

On this clonotype itself: One end of the junction fails to match germline, which may point to a read error. This chain joins TRBV10-3 and TRBJ2-5; TRBD2 is a possible D gene (5 bases). The CDR3 length is 13 residues. Germline V gene sequence: CDR1 ENHRY, CDR2 SYGVKD. The CDR3 sequence: CATSVRGQETQYF. The CDR3 DNA follows: TGTGCCACCAGTGTACGGGGACAAGAGACCCAGTACTTC.

This CDR3 is CATSRPHGANTEAFF. For the CDR3, the DNA is TGTGCCACCAGCAGACCCCATGGGGCCAACACTGAAGCTTTCTTT. The J gene is TRBJ1-1, the V gene TRBV15, with a possible D match to TRBD1 (5 bases). The CDR3 has 15 amino acids. V was cut by 2 bases and J by 2 bases, with 12 bases left in between. From germline, CDR1 is LNHNV and CDR2 YYDKDF (reference sequence).

In its sample, this clonotype was seen many times. This sequence joins TRBV9 and TRBJ1-2; 10 bases are shared with TRBD1. V was clipped by 0 bases and J by 10 bases; unmatched bases: 6. The CDR3 extends over 14 amino acids. Germline CDR1 is SGDLS and CDR2 is YYNGEE. This chain's CDR3 is CASSVDGTGVIYTF. The CDR3 coding sequence is TGTGCCAGCAGCGTAGATGGGACAGGGGTCATCTACACCTTC. Using reference TRBV9 and TRBJ1-2 for the parts outside the CDR3, the full variable domain is DSGVTQTPKHLITATGQRVTLRCSPRSGDLSVYWYQQSLDQGLQFLIQYYNGEERAKGNILERFSAQQFPDLHSELNLSSLELGDSALYFCASSVDGTGVIYTFGSGTRLTVV.

The rearrangement uses TRBV19 and TRBJ1-3; unclear D gene. The germline V gene encodes CDR1 LNHDA and CDR2 SQIVND (reference sequence). This CDR3 is built from 13 residues. Trimming pared 7 bases from V and 7 bases from J, leaving 14 bases between. The CDR3 is CASTEGRWNTIYF. DNA for the CDR3: TGTGCCAGTACGGAGGGAAGGTGGAACACCATATATTTT. Combining the CDR3 with reference TRBV19 and TRBJ1-3 gives the whole variable domain DGGITQSPKYLFRKEGQNVTLSCEQNLNHDAMYWYRQDPGQGLRLIYYSQIVNDFQKGDIAEGYSVSREKKESFPLTVTSAQKNPTAFYLCASTEGRWNTIYFGEGSWLTVV.

There are many counts of this clonotype. The chain links TRBV6-2 or TRBV6-3 to TRBJ2-6, with 8 bases fitting TRBD1. This CDR3 comprises 17 residues. V shed 5 bases and J 1 base; nucleotides not matched to a gene: 7. Germline CDR1 and CDR2: MNHEY and SVGEGT. This chain's CDR3 is CASSIRTGSSGANVLTF. In nucleotides, the CDR3 is TGTGCCAGCAGTATCCGGACAGGGTCGTCTGGGGCCAACGTCCTGACTTTC.

This rearrangement joins TRBV7-2 to TRBJ2-2, with 9 positions matching TRBD1. The V gene's germline CDR1 is SGHTA and CDR2 FQGNSA. V shed 5 bases and J 7 bases; nucleotides not matched to a gene: 5. This CDR3 is 14 amino acids long. The CDR3 DNA follows: TGTGCCAGCAGCATCGGGACAGGGATCGGGGAGCTGTTTTTT. This translates into CASSIGTGIGELFF.

This sequence joins TRBV5-6 and TRBJ1-2, with 8 bases matching TRBD1. The CDR3 spans 16 residues. Trimming removed 4 bases from V and 3 bases from J; junction bases left unmatched: 11. Germline V gene lookup returns CDR1 SGHDT and CDR2 YYEEEE. This CDR3 reads CASSQHPGTGYYGYTF. DNA of the CDR3: TGTGCCAGCAGCCAACATCCCGGGACAGGCTACTATGGCTACACCTTC.

Many counts were recorded for this clonotype. V gene TRBV6-5 combines with J gene TRBJ1-6; possibly TRBD1 for D (6 bases). The germline V gene encodes CDR1 MNHEY and CDR2 SVGAGI. Trimming took off 5 bases at V and 3 bases at J, with 11 bases between the two ends. CDR3 length: 15 amino acids. CDR3 sequence reads: CASSPDRIYNSPLHF. For the CDR3, the DNA is TGTGCCAGCAGTCCGGACAGAATCTATAATTCACCCCTCCACTTT.

The CDR3 bases are TGTGCCAGCTCCCCGGCGGGACAGGTTAACTATGGCTACACCTTC. Residues: CASSPAGQVNYGYTF. The chain is built from TRBV11-2 and TRBJ1-2, with TRBD1 matching over 8 bases. The CDR3 loop spans 15 amino acids. The trim removed 8 bases at V and 1 base at J, leaving 9 bases unmatched. Germline V gene data show CDR1 as SGHAT and CDR2 as FQNNGV. Full variable domain (rest looked up from reference TRBV11-2 and TRBJ1-2): EAGVAQSPRYKIIEKRQSVAFWCNPISGHATLYWYQQILGQGPKLLIQFQNNGVVDDSQLPKDRFSAERLKGVDSTLKIQPAKLEDSAVYLCASSPAGQVNYGYTFGSGTRLTVV.

This clonotype was seen ten or more times. The chain recombines TRBV19 with TRBJ1-1; D remains unclear. CDR1 and CDR2 (germline): LNHDA, SQIVND (reference sequence). Trimming pared 4 bases from V and 7 bases from J, leaving 13 bases between. The CDR3 loop spans 13 amino acids. The CDR3 is CASSNEWRVEAFF. In DNA, the CDR3 is TGTGCCAGTAGTAATGAGTGGAGGGTTGAAGCTTTCTTT.